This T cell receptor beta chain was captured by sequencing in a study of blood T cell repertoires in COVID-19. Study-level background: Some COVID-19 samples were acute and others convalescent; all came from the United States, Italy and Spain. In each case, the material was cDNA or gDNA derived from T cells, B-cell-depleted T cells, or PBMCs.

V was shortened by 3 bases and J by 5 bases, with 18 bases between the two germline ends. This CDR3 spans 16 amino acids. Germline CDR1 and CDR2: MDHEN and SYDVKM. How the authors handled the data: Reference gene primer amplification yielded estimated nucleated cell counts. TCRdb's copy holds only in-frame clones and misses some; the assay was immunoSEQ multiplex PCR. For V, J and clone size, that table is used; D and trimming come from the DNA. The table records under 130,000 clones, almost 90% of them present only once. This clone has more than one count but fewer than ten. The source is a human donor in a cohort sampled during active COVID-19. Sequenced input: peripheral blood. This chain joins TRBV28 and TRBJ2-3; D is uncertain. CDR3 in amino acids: CASSLSMLAPQDTQYF. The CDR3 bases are TGTGCCAGCAGTTTGTCCATGTTGGCCCCCCAAGATACGCAGTATTTT.